This TCR beta chain derives from a study of cytomegalovirus exposure and HLA in healthy donors. Notes on the study in general: Most observed TCR sequences were rare, whereas some public TCRs were detected in many donors. Common viral pathogens (according to a later analysis) appeared linked to several of the most significant clusters. Later on, an analysis showed TCR association rates differing by HLA locus, with DRB1 the most and HLA-C the fewest. In the analysis, some V segments, TRBV6-2 and TRBV6-3 included, were excluded as indistinguishable.

PCR primers comprised 60 Vbeta and 13 Jbeta primers. Measured with immunoSEQ multiplex PCR; TCRdb has only the in-frame clones, and not every one. The sample carries about 100,000 clones, over 80% recorded once. The CDR3 loop spans 17 amino acids. Trimming shortened V by 1 base and J by 5 bases, and 20 bases separated the two germline ends. CDR1 LGHNA and CDR2 YNFKEQ come from the germline V gene. On this clone: Its target is unknown.

The sequence was collected from a man aged 30-40 years in good health and CMV-seropositive. Sequencing was performed on PBMCs. The V gene is TRBV4-2, the J gene TRBJ2-5, with D perhaps matching TRBD1 (6 bases). The CDR3 sequence: CASSQVDRIGGDETQYF. DNA of the CDR3: TGTGCCAGCAGCCAAGTTGACAGGATAGGAGGAGATGAGACCCAGTACTTC.